The rows below give T cell receptor beta chains drawn from one sample of a study of control samples from healthy donors and cancer patients. This table comes from immunoSEQ multiplex PCR, and its TCRdb copy is limited to in-frame clones, with some not included. The repertoire holds fewer than 100,000 clones, with around 82% as singletons. The sample consisted of blood. These receptors were collected from a woman aged 55-75 years in good health. Both conserved end residues are part of each CDR3. The D gene is left open where the match is weak. Clone size is stated in some rows and not others, as once, few, many or a class when expanded.

D,J,V,size,DNA,CDR3
NA,TRBJ2-7,TRBV27,once,TGTGCCAGCAGTTTCAAGCCCATAGCCTACGAGCAGTACTTC,CASSFKPIAYEQYF
NA,TRBJ2-5,TRBV14,NA,TGTGCCAGCAGCCAAGGCCGGCTAGTGCGGGGAACAGAGACCCAGTACTTC,CASSQGRLVRGTETQYF
NA,TRBJ2-1,TRBV7-2,once,TGTGCCAGCAGCTTAGGGGCGGGGGCTATAGGGAATGAGCAGTTCTTC,CASSLGAGAIGNEQFF
TRBD1,TRBJ2-5,TRBV2,NA,TGTGCCAGCAGTCAGGAAACAGGGGGTAAACAGACCCAGTACTTC,CASSQETGGKQTQYF
NA,TRBJ2-2,TRBV24-1,NA,TGTGCCACCAGTGGAGGGCCGGGCACCGGGGAGCTGTTTTTT,CATSGGPGTGELFF
NA,TRBJ1-6,TRBV5-1,NA,TGCGCCAGCAGGGCGGGGCAGGCATTACTCCCCCTCCACTTT,CASRAGQALLPLHF
NA,TRBJ2-3,TRBV21-1,NA,TGTGCCAGCACCACGAGACTAGCGGGGAACACAGATACGCAGTATTTT,CASTTRLAGNTDTQYF
NA,TRBJ2-1,TRBV6-5,NA,TGTGCCAGCAGGGGCAGCCCCTACAATGAGCAGTTCTTC,CASRGSPYNEQFF
TRBD1,TRBJ1-3,TRBV11-2,NA,TGTGCCAGCAGCACGGACAGGGGAGGGACAGGAAACACCATATATTTT,CASSTDRGGTGNTIYF
NA,TRBJ1-1,TRBV7-9,medium-sized,TGTGCCAGCAGGTCTCCGGGATCGAACACTGAAGCTTTCTTT,CASRSPGSNTEAFF
NA,TRBJ1-3,TRBV6-2/TRBV6-3,medium-sized,TGTGCCAGCAGTGATACAGGGAGCTCTGGAAACACCATATATTTT,CASSDTGSSGNTIYF
NA,TRBJ1-6,TRBV5-1,NA,TGCGCCAGCAGCTTGGAGGGGGGAGAAAATTCACCCCTCCACTTT,CASSLEGGENSPLHF
NA,TRBJ1-1,TRBV27,NA,TGTGCCAGCAGTTTAAAAAGGGGGACTAACACTGAAGCTTTCTTT,CASSLKRGTNTEAFF
TRBD2,TRBJ2-2,TRBV7-2,NA,TGTGCCAGCAGCTTAAAGCGGGGCTTCACCGGGGAGCTGTTTTTT,CASSLKRGFTGELFF
NA,TRBJ2-7,TRBV7-2,NA,TGTGCCAGCAGCTCCCTCTCCGAGCAGTACTTC,CASSSLSEQYF
NA,TRBJ1-4,TRBV5-5,NA,TGTGCCAGCAGCTACCGACCCGACGCAACTAATGAAAAACTGTTTTTT,CASSYRPDATNEKLFF
NA,TRBJ2-3,TRBV27,NA,TGTGCCAGCACCCCTCAGACTAGTCTAAATACGCAGTATTTT,CASTPQTSLNTQYF
TRBD1,TRBJ1-1,TRBV10-3,NA,TGTGCCATCAGTGAGTCGGACAGGGCGAACACTGAAGCTTTCTTT,CAISESDRANTEAFF
NA,TRBJ1-2,TRBV11-2,NA,TGTGCCAGCAGCCCACAGGGTAACTATGGCTACACCTTC,CASSPQGNYGYTF
NA,TRBJ2-1,TRBV18,NA,TGTGCCAGCTCACCGCGAGGGCCGTACAATGAGCAGTTCTTC,CASSPRGPYNEQFF